This TCR beta chain came from a study of blood T cell repertoires in COVID-19. At the level of the study: Some COVID-19 samples were acute and others convalescent; all came from the United States, Italy and Spain.

The study assigned cohorts using participant-reported clinical history. Exposed participants came across a COVID-19 case within 2 weeks before study entry. The CDR3 totals 13 residues. Germline values: CDR1 MDHEN, CDR2 SYDVKM. V dropped 2 bases and J dropped 8 bases, with 12 bases sitting between them. Per the authors' pipeline: Researchers report that nucleated cell counts were estimated from reference gene primer amplification. Method: immunoSEQ multiplex PCR; TCRdb's copy keeps in-frame clones and lacks some. The V and J calls and clone size come from that table; D and trimming were worked out from the DNA. Of about 220,000 clones listed, 83% are singletons.

The source of this sequence is a woman aged 35 to 49 who had been exposed to COVID-19. Sequenced input: PBMCs or T cells enriched from blood (not recorded which). The rearrangement uses TRBV28 and TRBJ1-1; D possibly corresponds to TRBD1 (6 bases). In nucleotides, the CDR3 is TGTGCCAGCAGTTTAGGAGGGGGGGAAGAAGCTTTCTTT. Encoded protein: CASSLGGGEEAFF.